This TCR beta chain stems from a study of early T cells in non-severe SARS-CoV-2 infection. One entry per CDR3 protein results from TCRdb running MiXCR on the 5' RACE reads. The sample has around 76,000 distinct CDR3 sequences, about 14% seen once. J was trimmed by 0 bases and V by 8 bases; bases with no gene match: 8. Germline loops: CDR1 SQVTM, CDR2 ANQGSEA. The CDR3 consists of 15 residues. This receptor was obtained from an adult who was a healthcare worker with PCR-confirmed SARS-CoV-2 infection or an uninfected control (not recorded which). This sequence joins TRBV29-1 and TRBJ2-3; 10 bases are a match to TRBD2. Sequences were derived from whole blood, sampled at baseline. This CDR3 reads CSPPAGGTSTDTQYF. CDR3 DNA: TGCAGCCCCCCAGCGGGAGGGACTAGCACAGATACGCAGTATTTT.